A single sample gave rise to the 29 T cell receptor beta chains below, sequenced in a study of cytomegalovirus exposure and HLA in healthy donors. The PCR had 60 Vbeta and 13 Jbeta primers. TCRdb keeps only in-frame clones here, not all; method: immunoSEQ multiplex PCR. The data show 150,000 to 200,000 clones, with roughly 86% seen just once and 4.8% held by the top ten. The material sequenced was PBMCs. All receptors derive from a girl aged 10-17 years in good health and CMV-seropositive.

The rearrangement joins TRBV4-2 to TRBJ2-1; 9 positions match TRBD1. Germline V gene data show CDR1 as LGHNA and CDR2 as YNFKEQ. This CDR3 has 15 amino acids. Trimming at V came to 5 bases and at J to 3 bases, leaving 5 bases not matched to a gene. CDR3 loop: CASSARTGDYNEQFF. CDR3 sequence (DNA): TGTGCCAGCAGCGCGCGGACAGGGGACTACAATGAGCAGTTCTTC.

The chain couples TRBV19 to TRBJ1-2, with D unclear. The CDR3 is made up of 13 amino acids. Per germline, CDR1 LNHDA and CDR2 SQIVND (reference sequence). The CDR3 sequence is CAAGAGVGLGYTF. The DNA for the CDR3 is TGTGCTGCAGGCGCCGGGGTCGGCCTTGGCTACACCTTC.

V usage is TRBV11-1 and J usage is TRBJ2-1; 16 bases are shared with TRBD2. Unmatched junction bases numbered 6, after V lost 5 bases and J lost 8 bases. Germline values: CDR1 SGHAT, CDR2 FQDESV (reference sequence). This CDR3 comprises 16 residues. CDR3 in DNA: TGTGCCAGCAGCCCCGGGACTAGCGGGGGGGCTGATGAGCAGTTCTTC. It codes for CASSPGTSGGADEQFF.

This clone has just a few counts. CDR3 protein: CAWSVLGGRKTNEKLFF. In DNA, the CDR3 is TGTGCCTGGAGTGTACTCGGGGGGCGGAAGACTAATGAAAAACTGTTTTTT. This chain links TRBV30 with TRBJ1-4, with D possibly being TRBD1 (6 bases). The CDR3 totals 17 residues. V shed 0 bases and J shed 2 bases, with 16 bases lying between them. Germline V CDR1 and CDR2: GTSNPN, SVGIG (reference sequence).

The chain employs TRBV5-6 and TRBJ1-2; 10 nucleotides line up with TRBD1. Germline V gene data show CDR1 as SGHDT and CDR2 as YYEEEE. There are 14 residues in the CDR3. J lost 6 bases, V lost 2 bases, and 4 bases had no gene match. The CDR3 region is CASSLRQGANGYTF. The CDR3 nucleotides read TGTGCCAGCAGCTTACGACAGGGGGCTAATGGCTACACCTTC.

This chain joins TRBV18 and TRBJ1-2; D perhaps matches TRBD1 (5 bases). CDR1 and CDR2 (germline): KGHSH, LQKENI. This CDR3 contains 15 residues. V shed 5 bases and J shed 9 bases, with 22 bases lying between them. The DNA for the CDR3 is TGTGCCAGCTCAACCGGCCCCGGGGGTCTGAATAGCTACACCTTC. It specifies CASSTGPGGLNSYTF.

J is TRBJ2-5 and V is TRBV27; D not certain. Trimming removed 6 bases at V and 3 bases at J, with 11 bases between. The germline CDR1 and CDR2 sequences are MNHEY and SMNVEV (reference sequence). There are 13 residues in the CDR3. The CDR3 sequence: CASRRSAEETQYF. In nucleotides, the CDR3 is TGTGCCAGCAGGAGGTCGGCAGAAGAGACCCAGTACTTC.

The rearrangement joins TRBV12-5 to TRBJ2-1; no clear D gene. The CDR3 contains 11 residues. V was shortened by 4 bases and J by 8 bases, with 6 bases between the two germline ends. Per the germline V gene, CDR1 is LGHNT and CDR2 is FRNRAP. CDR3 in DNA: TGTGCTAGTGGTTCGTACTATGAGCAGTTCTTC. Translating gives CASGSYYEQFF.

V and J are TRBV5-5 and TRBJ2-7; 7 nucleotides align to TRBD1. The CDR3 contains 15 residues. Germline V gene lookup returns CDR1 SGHKS and CDR2 YYEKEE (reference sequence). The trim removed 2 bases at V and 3 bases at J, leaving 8 bases unmatched. CDR3 bases: TGTGCCAGCAGCTTTCTCAAGGGGGCGCTCTACGAGCAGTACTTC. Encoded protein: CASSFLKGALYEQYF.

The CDR3 DNA follows: TGCGCCAGCAGCTTCTCAGGCGAGCAGTACTTC. Translated, it gives CASSFSGEQYF. The V and J genes are TRBV5-1 and TRBJ2-7; no reliable D call. The CDR3 sequence is 11 residues long. From germline, CDR1 is SGHRS and CDR2 YFSETQ. V lost 2 bases and J 6 bases, leaving 6 bases between the germline ends.

The chain carries TRBV13 and TRBJ2-3, with TRBD1 as a possible D gene (6 bases). Trimming cost V 7 bases and J 0 bases, with 20 bases left between them. The CDR3 is 17 amino acids. Germline-derived CDR1 and CDR2 are PRHDT and FYEKMQ (reference sequence). The CDR3: CASMGASGKLSTDTQYF. The CDR3 region has the DNA TGTGCCAGCATGGGGGCTAGTGGGAAACTGAGCACAGATACGCAGTATTTT.

The genes are TRBV12-5 and TRBJ1-1; TRBD1 agrees at 11 bases. CDR1 and CDR2 from the germline V gene are LGHNT and FRNRAP. CDR3 size: 17 residues. V gave up 4 bases and J gave up 4 bases; unmatched junction bases: 11. The CDR3 coding sequence is TGTGCTAGTGGTTGGGGGGACAGGGGGAGAACTATCACTGAAGCTTTCTTT. Protein: CASGWGDRGRTITEAFF.

This chain uses TRBV5-4 with TRBJ2-5; 7 nucleotides align to TRBD1. The germline V gene encodes CDR1 SGHNT and CDR2 YYREEE (reference sequence). The CDR3 sequence is 14 residues long. With 3 bases clipped from V and 2 bases from J, the junction kept 4 bases outside the gene matches. DNA of the CDR3: TGTGCCAGCAGCTCGGGACAGATACAAGAGACCCAGTACTTC. Amino acids: CASSSGQIQETQYF.

J is TRBJ2-7 and V is TRBV7-8; 11 bases line up with TRBD2. The V and J ends lost 2 bases and 5 bases, in that order; junction bases with no gene match: 8. CDR1 and CDR2 from the germline V gene are SGHVS and FQNEAQ. The CDR3 has 16 residues. CDR3 amino acids: CASSLRASGGFNEQYF. The CDR3 DNA reads as TGTGCCAGCAGCTTAAGGGCTAGCGGGGGGTTCAACGAGCAGTACTTC.

The chain is built from TRBV9 and TRBJ2-2; a possible D gene is TRBD2 (5 bases). CDR1 and CDR2 (germline): SGDLS, YYNGEE. Between the trimmed V and J ends, which lost 0 bases and 7 bases, there was a span of 10 bases. The CDR3 spans 14 residues. The CDR3 region is CASSVAGVGGELFF. In DNA, the CDR3 is TGTGCCAGCAGCGTAGCCGGGGTAGGCGGGGAGCTGTTTTTT.

The rearrangement links TRBV5-1 to TRBJ1-6; 10 nucleotides line up with TRBD1. CDR1 is SGHRS, CDR2 YFSETQ, per germline. This CDR3 has 17 amino acids. The V gene end was trimmed by 0 bases and the J gene end by 3 bases; junction bases not matched to a gene: 3. The CDR3 bases are TGCGCCAGCAGCTTGGGGGGACAGGGGTACTATAATTCACCCCTCCACTTT. It translates to CASSLGGQGYYNSPLHF.

In this sample, this clone turned up once. This sequence joins TRBV29-1 and TRBJ1-2; 7 bases match TRBD1. The germline V gene has CDR1 SQVTM and CDR2 ANQGSEA. V lost 3 bases to trimming and J lost 7 bases; unmatched junction nucleotides: 5. The CDR3 contains 12 residues. The CDR3 sequence: CSVDRGVLGYTF. CDR3 bases: TGCAGCGTTGACAGGGGGGTTCTTGGCTACACCTTC.

This chain joins TRBV5-4 and TRBJ1-2; TRBD1 matches 7 bases. Trimming cost V 0 bases and J 5 bases; bases outside gene matches: 4. Germline CDR1 and CDR2: SGHNT and YYREEE (reference sequence). CDR3 length: 14 residues. This CDR3 is CASSLDRGRYGYTF. The CDR3 DNA sequence: TGTGCCAGCAGCTTGGACAGGGGAAGATATGGCTACACCTTC.

The J gene is TRBJ2-3, the V gene TRBV7-9; D call uncertain. The germline CDR1 and CDR2 sequences are SEHNR and FQNEAQ (reference sequence). Trimming took 4 bases from V and 4 from J, leaving 12 bases between them. The CDR3 spans 14 residues. The CDR3 region is CASSSNDGADTQYF. In DNA form, the CDR3 reads TGTGCCAGCAGCTCAAATGACGGAGCAGATACGCAGTATTTT. The whole variable domain, remainder taken from reference TRBV7-9 and TRBJ2-3, is DTGVSQNPRHKITKRGQNVTFRCDPISEHNRLYWYRQTLGQGPEFLTYFQNEAQLEKSRLLSDRFSAERPKGSFSTLEIQRTEQGDSAMYLCASSSNDGADTQYFGPGTRLTVL.

The rearrangement uses TRBV9 and TRBJ1-5; D perhaps matches TRBD1 (6 bases). This CDR3 has 14 residues. V was trimmed by 3 bases and J by 1 base, leaving 8 bases between them. Germline V gene data show CDR1 as SGDLS and CDR2 as YYNGEE. CDR3 nucleotide sequence: TGTGCCAGCAGCGGTCAGGGGAGCAATCAGCCCCAGCATTTT. Its translation is CASSGQGSNQPQHF.

For the CDR3, the DNA is TGTGCCTGGACCAGATCGGGGGACGAGCAGTACTTC. Its translation is CAWTRSGDEQYF. The chain links TRBV30 to TRBJ2-7; TRBD2 is a possible D gene (6 bases). V gave up 4 bases and J gave up 5 bases, with 12 bases separating them. The CDR3 has 12 residues. CDR1 is GTSNPN, CDR2 SVGIG, per germline (reference sequence).

For this clone: This is likely a read error, given that the CDR3 carries no conserved phenylalanine or tryptophan at its end. The chain links TRBV11-2 to TRBJ1-2, with 7 positions matching TRBD1. CDR1 is SGHAT, CDR2 FQNNGV, per germline. The CDR3 has 16 amino acids. V trimming: 2 bases; J trimming: 2 bases; junction bases outside the gene matches: 8. Here the CDR3 reads CASSLRTGLPNYGYTS. CDR3 bases: TGTGCCAGCAGCTTACGGACAGGCTTACCCAACTATGGCTACACCTCC.

This clone has only a few counts. DNA of the CDR3: TGTGCCAGCACTCGATCGGGACTAGTGGAAGGGACCCAGTACTTC. It codes for CASTRSGLVEGTQYF. J is TRBJ2-5 and V is TRBV27, with 8 bases fitting TRBD2. Germline V lookup: CDR1 MNHEY, CDR2 SMNVEV (reference sequence). V lost 7 bases to trimming and J lost 7 bases; unmatched junction nucleotides: 14. The CDR3 totals 15 residues.

The count of this clone is one. The chain carries TRBV19 and TRBJ1-1, with 7 nucleotides matching TRBD1. Trimming removed 5 bases from V and 4 bases from J; junction bases left unmatched: 7. The CDR3 runs 14 residues. CDR1 and CDR2 from the germline V gene are LNHDA and SQIVND (reference sequence). The CDR3 region is CASSPMTGTTEAFF. As DNA, the CDR3 is TGTGCCAGTAGTCCAATGACAGGGACCACTGAAGCTTTCTTT. The variable domain in full, completed from reference TRBV19 and TRBJ1-1, reads DGGITQSPKYLFRKEGQNVTLSCEQNLNHDAMYWYRQDPGQGLRLIYYSQIVNDFQKGDIAEGYSVSREKKESFPLTVTSAQKNPTAFYLCASSPMTGTTEAFFGQGTRLTVV.

The genes are TRBV6-1 and TRBJ1-2; unclear D gene. The CDR3 is 15 residues long. Per the germline V gene, CDR1 is MNHNS and CDR2 is SASEGT. The V and J ends lost 1 base and 4 bases respectively, with 13 bases between them. The CDR3 DNA reads TGTGCCAGCAGTGAAGTGGCAGAGTCTAGCTATGGCTACACCTTC. Amino acid sequence: CASSEVAESSYGYTF.

The chain combines TRBV14 with TRBJ2-7, with 7 bases aligning to TRBD1. With 4 bases clipped from V and 5 bases from J, the junction kept 14 bases outside the gene matches. This CDR3 comprises 16 residues. Per the germline V gene, CDR1 is SGHDN and CDR2 is FVKESK. CDR3 DNA sequence: TGTGCCAGCAGCCGCGTCCAACAGGGGAGAGTCCACGAGCAGTACTTC. Residues: CASSRVQQGRVHEQYF.

The chain combines TRBV7-9 with TRBJ2-2; D is unresolved. The CDR3 runs 15 residues. Trimming took 5 bases from V and 1 from J, leaving 11 bases between them. CDR1 and CDR2 (germline): SEHNR, FQNEAQ (reference sequence). The CDR3 DNA follows: TGTGCCAGCAGCATAGGATCAGGGAACACCGGGGAGCTGTTTTTT. Protein sequence: CASSIGSGNTGELFF.

This clone showed up just once. The chain carries TRBV4-1 and TRBJ2-7, with D perhaps matching TRBD2 (6 bases). CDR1 is MGHRA, CDR2 YSYEKL, per germline. CDR3 length: 15 amino acids. Trimming pared 3 bases from V and 1 base from J, leaving 13 bases between. CDR3 nucleotide sequence: TGCGCCAGCAGCCAGGTAGCGGCACTTTCCTACGAGCAGTACTTC. It specifies CASSQVAALSYEQYF.

This clone came up a few times. This chain joins TRBV2 and TRBJ1-2, with TRBD1 as a possible D gene (6 bases). This CDR3 spans 12 amino acids. Trimming removed 7 bases at V and 4 bases at J, with 10 bases between. Germline lookup yields CDR1 SNHLY and CDR2 FYNNEI. The CDR3 DNA is TGTGCCAGCAACGGACAGCTCTATGGCTACACCTTC. Translation gives CASNGQLYGYTF.